Presented here are 9 T cell receptor beta chains from one specimen sequenced in a study of cytomegalovirus exposure and HLA in healthy donors. PCR primers comprised 60 Vbeta and 13 Jbeta primers. Clones were read by immunoSEQ multiplex PCR, and TCRdb kept only the in-frame ones, dropping some. The data hold roughly 200,000 clones, with approximately 80% observed a single time. Input material: PBMCs. The receptors come from a female donor in good health and CMV-seronegative.

This chain joins TRBV19 and TRBJ2-2; 14 nucleotides match TRBD2. There are 17 residues in the CDR3. Germline V gene lookup returns CDR1 LNHDA and CDR2 SQIVND (reference sequence). With V trimmed by 4 bases and J by 0 bases, 1 base remained unmatched. This chain's CDR3 is CASSKGLAGANTGELFF. The CDR3 coding sequence is TGTGCCAGTAGTAAGGGACTAGCGGGAGCGAACACCGGGGAGCTGTTTTTT.

The chain combines TRBV5-8 with TRBJ1-3; D gene ambiguous. V lost 0 bases to trimming and J lost 0 bases, with 7 bases between them. The CDR3 length is 15 residues. The germline V gene has CDR1 SGHTS and CDR2 YDEGEE. The CDR3 here is CASSLDGFSGNTIYF. As DNA, the CDR3 is TGTGCCAGCAGCTTGGACGGTTTCTCTGGAAACACCATATATTTT.

V gene TRBV9 combines with J gene TRBJ2-2; 7 bases are a match to TRBD2. V dropped 1 base and J dropped 7; count of bases not matched to a gene: 16. The CDR3 is 18 amino acids. Germline CDR1 SGDLS, CDR2 YYNGEE. CDR3 in amino acids: CASSVSGGRGIGGGELFF. In DNA form, the CDR3 reads TGTGCCAGCAGCGTATCGGGCGGGAGAGGAATCGGCGGCGGGGAGCTGTTTTTT.

The V and J genes are TRBV11-3 and TRBJ1-3; D call uncertain. Germline V CDR1 and CDR2: SGHNT, YENEEA. Trimming took off 2 bases at V and 0 bases at J, with 14 bases between the two ends. The CDR3 sequence is 17 residues long. The CDR3 sequence is CASSLNMGGSSGNTIYF. The CDR3 nucleotides read TGTGCCAGCAGCTTAAATATGGGAGGGAGCTCTGGAAACACCATATATTTT.

V usage is TRBV29-1 and J usage is TRBJ2-1; 11 bases align to TRBD2. Germline trimming cut 3 bases from V and 9 bases from J; bases unmatched to any gene: 10. Germline-derived CDR1 and CDR2 are SQVTM and ANQGSEA. This CDR3 is built from 15 residues. The CDR3 here is CSVDLVTSGSGEQFF. The CDR3 DNA reads TGCAGCGTTGACCTGGTAACTAGCGGGAGTGGTGAGCAGTTCTTC.

There are a few counts of this clone. The chain carries TRBV27 and TRBJ1-5, with D maybe TRBD1 (6 bases). Germline lookup yields CDR1 MNHEY and CDR2 SMNVEV (reference sequence). V dropped 7 bases and J dropped 6 bases, with 13 bases sitting between them. CDR3 length: 13 amino acids. The CDR3, as DNA: TGTGCCAGCAAGGGGACATCGGGTCAGCCCCAGCATTTT. As protein: CASKGTSGQPQHF.

In nucleotides, the CDR3 is TGTGCCAGCACACCAGACATATCCTACAATGAGCAGTTCTTC. Amino acid sequence: CASTPDISYNEQFF. The chain recombines TRBV5-4 with TRBJ2-1; unclear D gene. From germline, CDR1 is SGHNT and CDR2 YYREEE (reference sequence). V gave up 6 bases and J gave up 1 base, with 11 bases separating them. The CDR3 loop spans 14 amino acids.

This clone came up a few times. The gene calls are TRBV7-6 and TRBJ2-5; 12 bases line up with TRBD2. V gave up 5 bases and J gave up 5 bases; unmatched junction bases: 15. CDR3 size: 18 residues. Germline assignment: CDR1 SGHVS and CDR2 FNYEAQ. As DNA, the CDR3 is TGTGCCAGCAGCCTAGAGACTAGCGGGAGCTACGGTCAGGAGACCCAGTACTTC. Amino acid sequence: CASSLETSGSYGQETQYF.

The chain is built from TRBV11-3 and TRBJ1-6; D not certain. V was clipped by 0 bases and J by 5 bases, with 11 bases between them. The CDR3 is 16 amino acids. The germline CDR1 and CDR2 sequences are SGHNT and YENEEA. The CDR3 loop reads CASSLEMGLNNSPLHF. In nucleotides, the CDR3 is TGTGCCAGCAGCTTAGAAATGGGCCTGAATAATTCACCCCTCCACTTT.